Listed below are T cell receptor beta chains from one sample, sequenced in a study of vaccination and CD4 T cells after COVID-19. These receptors have no known antigen. TCRdb recomputed calls from the PCR reads with MiXCR, one row per CDR3 protein. The sample lists roughly 28,000 distinct CDR3 sequences, 40% to 55% occurring once. The sample consisted of CD4+ T cells from blood, cultured in vitro, taken before SARS-CoV-2 vaccination. The source is a human donor who received a COVID-19 vaccine. Each CDR3 is given with its conserved first and last residue. D genes are given only for firm matches. Not every row has a clone size; where given, it reads once, few, many or a size class.

j_call d_call clone_size v_call cdr3_length cdr3_aa cdr3_nt
TRBJ1-5 TRBD1 NA TRBV29-1 14 CSVQTGGGNQPQHF TGCAGCGTCCAAACAGGGGGAGGCAATCAGCCCCAGCATTTT
TRBJ2-3 NA NA TRBV10-3 14 CAISERARSDTQYF TGTGCCATCAGTGAGAGGGCTAGGAGCGATACGCAGTATTTT
TRBJ2-5 TRBD2 NA TRBV7-2 14 CASSPGLASETQYF TGTGCCAGCAGCCCCGGACTAGCGTCGGAGACCCAGTACTTC
TRBJ1-5 NA few TRBV30 18 CAWSVGSRRWDPSEPQHF TGTGCCTGGAGTGTAGGGAGTCGGAGGTGGGACCCAAGCGAGCCCCAGCATTTT
TRBJ1-1 NA NA TRBV5-6 13 CASSLDRALKAFF TGTGCCAGCAGCTTGGACAGGGCCCTTAAAGCTTTCTTT
TRBJ2-3 TRBD2 NA TRBV2 14 CASRELAWRDTQYF TGTGCCAGCAGGGAACTAGCGTGGAGGGATACGCAGTATTTT
TRBJ1-2 NA NA TRBV19 15 CASMNPGGSNYGYTF TGTGCCAGTATGAACCCCGGCGGATCTAACTATGGCTACACCTTC
TRBJ2-5 TRBD2 NA TRBV3-1 19 CASSQDLPGLAGGQETQYF TGTGCCAGCAGCCAAGATCTCCCGGGACTAGCGGGGGGGCAAGAGACCCAGTACTTC
TRBJ2-3 NA few TRBV10-3 15 CAIRPRDKGTDTQYF TGTGCCATCAGGCCCCGGGACAAAGGCACAGATACGCAGTATTTT
TRBJ1-3 NA NA TRBV7-2 14 CASSLGQSGNTIYF TGTGCCAGCAGCTTAGGACAGTCCGGAAACACCATATATTTT
TRBJ2-7 NA NA TRBV2 11 CASSDSYEQYF TGTGCCAGCAGTGATAGCTACGAGCAGTACTTC
TRBJ1-5 NA NA TRBV12-3/TRBV12-4 16 CASSLGGSLLNQPQHF TGTGCCAGCAGTTTAGGAGGGTCTCTTCTCAATCAGCCCCAGCATTTT
TRBJ2-5 TRBD1 NA TRBV4-2 15 CASNTGTGWRETQYF TGTGCCAGCAACACCGGGACAGGGTGGAGAGAGACCCAGTACTTC
TRBJ2-7 NA NA TRBV18 15 CASSPSSESSYEQYF TGTGCCAGCTCACCGTCGTCGGAAAGCTCCTACGAGCAGTACTTC
TRBJ1-2 NA NA TRBV6-1 14 CASTLDVEGYGYTF TGTGCCAGCACCCTGGATGTAGAGGGCTATGGCTACACCTTC
TRBJ2-5 TRBD2 NA TRBV11-3 14 CASTRSGAQETQYF TGTGCCAGCACCCGAAGCGGGGCACAAGAGACCCAGTACTTC
TRBJ2-1 NA NA TRBV7-2 16 CASSLRSGRSYNEQFF TGTGCCAGCAGCTTACGGTCGGGGCGTTCCTACAATGAGCAGTTCTTC
TRBJ2-3 TRBD2 NA TRBV20-1 16 CSARLAGAIGTDTQYF TGCAGTGCCCGACTAGCGGGGGCCATAGGCACAGATACACAGTATTTT
TRBJ1-2 NA NA TRBV4-1 14 CASSQVRANYGYTF TGCGCCAGCAGCCAAGTCCGAGCTAACTATGGCTACACCTTC
TRBJ2-3 TRBD1 NA TRBV6-4 14 CASSRDRGTDTQYF TGTGCCAGCTCGCGGGACAGGGGTACAGATACGCAGTATTTT
TRBJ2-5 NA NA TRBV12-5 11 CASGEGETQYF TGTGCTAGTGGTGAGGGGGAGACCCAGTACTTC
TRBJ2-3 NA NA TRBV15 14 CATSGGSGPDTQYF TGTGCCACCAGCGGGGGGAGCGGCCCAGATACGCAGTATTTT
TRBJ2-7 NA few TRBV7-2 12 CASSFPRGAIHF TGTGCCAGCAGCTTCCCCAGAGGGGCGATTCACTTC
TRBJ1-2 NA few TRBV24-1 12 CATSATAYGYTF TGTGCCACCAGTGCGACAGCTTATGGCTACACCTTC
TRBJ2-7 NA NA TRBV20-1 14 CSASLVPDTYEQYF TGCAGTGCTAGTTTGGTTCCAGATACCTACGAGCAGTACTTC
TRBJ1-4 TRBD1 NA TRBV6-1 14 CASKGADYNEKLFF TGTGCCAGCAAGGGGGCGGACTATAATGAAAAACTGTTTTTT
TRBJ2-7 NA NA TRBV4-2 14 CASSQVGVAYEQYF TGTGCCAGCAGCCAAGTCGGCGTAGCCTACGAGCAGTACTTC
TRBJ2-2 TRBD1 NA TRBV7-7 17 CASSLARQGDYTGELFF TGTGCCAGCAGTTTAGCCCGACAGGGGGATTACACCGGGGAGCTGTTTTTT
TRBJ1-2 TRBD1 NA TRBV7-2 15 CASSPQGQVNYGYTF TGTGCCAGCAGCCCCCAGGGACAGGTGAACTATGGCTACACCTTC
TRBJ1-2 NA NA TRBV12-3/TRBV12-4 13 CASSGSEHSGYTF TGTGCCAGCAGTGGGTCCGAACATTCGGGCTACACCTTC
TRBJ1-2 NA NA TRBV5-8 16 CASSETYVTDYYGYTF TGTGCCAGCAGCGAGACATACGTGACGGATTACTATGGCTACACCTTC
TRBJ1-1 NA once TRBV12-3/TRBV12-4 14 CASSYREGITEAFF TGTGCCAGCAGTTACAGGGAAGGTATCACTGAAGCTTTCTTT
TRBJ1-5 NA NA TRBV20-1 15 CSAGLPGGSNQPQHF TGCAGTGCTGGGTTGCCGGGCGGTAGCAATCAGCCCCAGCATTTT
TRBJ1-2 TRBD1 few TRBV3-1 19 CASSQGSGQGYQANYGYTF TGTGCCAGCAGCCAAGGTTCAGGACAGGGTTACCAAGCTAACTATGGCTACACCTTC
TRBJ2-2 TRBD1 NA TRBV6-1 13 CASRDRDTGELFF TGTGCCAGCCGCGACAGGGACACCGGGGAGCTGTTTTTT
TRBJ1-3 TRBD1 NA TRBV25-1 16 CASSERTGGAGNTIYF TGTGCCAGCAGTGAACGTACAGGGGGTGCTGGAAACACCATATATTTT
TRBJ1-5 NA few TRBV6-1 13 CASSGTVWQPQHF TGTGCCAGCAGTGGGACGGTCTGGCAGCCCCAGCATTTT
TRBJ2-4 TRBD2 NA TRBV6-1 17 CASSELAGGLGKNIQYF TGTGCCAGCAGTGAACTAGCGGGGGGGCTGGGCAAAAACATTCAGTACTTC
TRBJ2-7 NA NA TRBV18 12 CASSSGGNEQYF TGTGCCAGCTCTTCCGGCGGCAACGAGCAGTACTTC
TRBJ2-2 NA NA TRBV20-1 12 CSARDGGGELFF TGCAGTGCTAGAGATGGCGGGGGGGAGCTGTTTTTT
TRBJ1-5 NA NA TRBV19 15 CASNSQGYFDQPQHF TGTGCCAGTAATTCCCAGGGGTATTTCGATCAGCCCCAGCATTTT
TRBJ2-5 TRBD2 few TRBV24-1 15 CATSETSGDEETQYF TGTGCCACCAGTGAAACGAGCGGGGACGAAGAGACCCAGTACTTC
TRBJ2-5 TRBD2 few TRBV20-1 14 CSAGGTPGLALQYF TGCAGTGCAGGGGGTACACCGGGACTAGCTCTTCAGTACTTC
TRBJ1-2 NA NA TRBV11-2 14 CASSLDYAAYGYTF TGTGCCAGCAGCTTAGATTACGCGGCCTATGGCTACACCTTC
TRBJ2-3 NA NA TRBV20-1 12 CSAAENTDTQYF TGCAGTGCGGCGGAGAACACAGATACGCAGTATTTT
TRBJ1-1 NA few TRBV5-4 14 CASSLGPMNTEAFF TGTGCCAGCAGCTTAGGACCTATGAACACTGAAGCTTTCTTT
TRBJ2-5 TRBD2 NA TRBV27 17 CASSRGLAGGLRETQYF TGTGCCAGCAGCCGGGGACTAGCGGGGGGGCTTAGAGAGACCCAGTACTTC
TRBJ2-3 NA NA TRBV6-1 16 CASSEAGGGSKDTQYF TGTGCCAGCAGTGAAGCGGGGGGCGGTTCTAAAGATACGCAGTATTTT
TRBJ1-3 NA NA TRBV20-1 12 CSASQPGNTIYF TGCAGTGCTAGTCAGCCCGGAAACACCATATATTTT
TRBJ1-2 NA NA TRBV15 13 CATSPRLYYGYTF TGTGCCACCTCCCCCAGGCTTTACTATGGCTACACCTTC
TRBJ2-7 TRBD2 NA TRBV7-2 16 CASSTTSGGGNYEQYF TGTGCCAGCAGCACGACTAGCGGGGGGGGAAACTACGAGCAGTACTTC
TRBJ1-2 NA NA TRBV12-3/TRBV12-4 17 CASSSVRGYWGEYGYTF TGTGCCAGCAGTTCCGTCAGGGGCTACTGGGGAGAATATGGCTACACCTTC
TRBJ2-3 NA NA TRBV11-3 15 CASTHSLGGYDTQYF TGTGCCAGCACCCATTCCCTTGGCGGTTACGATACGCAGTATTTT
TRBJ1-5 TRBD1 NA TRBV6-1 14 CASKRTGTNQPQHF TGTGCCAGCAAAAGGACAGGGACCAATCAGCCCCAGCATTTT
TRBJ2-1 NA NA TRBV6-4 16 CASSDSGIVSIHEQFF TGTGCCAGCAGTGACTCGGGAATAGTAAGCATTCATGAGCAGTTCTTC
TRBJ2-3 TRBD2 NA TRBV20-1 18 CSARDGVIAGATTDTQYF TGCAGTGCTAGAGACGGCGTAATAGCGGGGGCCACCACAGATACGCAGTATTTT